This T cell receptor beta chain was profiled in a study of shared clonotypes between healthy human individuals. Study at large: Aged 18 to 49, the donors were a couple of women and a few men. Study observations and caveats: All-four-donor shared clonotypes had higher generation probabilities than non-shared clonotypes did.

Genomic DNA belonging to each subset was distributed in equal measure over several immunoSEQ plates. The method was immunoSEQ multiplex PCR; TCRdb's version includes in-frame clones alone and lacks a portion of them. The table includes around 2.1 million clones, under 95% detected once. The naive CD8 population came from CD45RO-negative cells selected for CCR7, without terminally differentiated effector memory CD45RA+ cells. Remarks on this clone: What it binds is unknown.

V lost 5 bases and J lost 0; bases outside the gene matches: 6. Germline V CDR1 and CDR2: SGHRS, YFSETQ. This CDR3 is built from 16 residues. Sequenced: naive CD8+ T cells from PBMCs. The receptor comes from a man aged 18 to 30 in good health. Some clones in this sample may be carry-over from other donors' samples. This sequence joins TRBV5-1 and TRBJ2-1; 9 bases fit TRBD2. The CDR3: CASSAGGPSSYNEQFF. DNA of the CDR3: TGCGCCAGCAGTGCGGGGGGGCCAAGCTCCTACAATGAGCAGTTCTTC.